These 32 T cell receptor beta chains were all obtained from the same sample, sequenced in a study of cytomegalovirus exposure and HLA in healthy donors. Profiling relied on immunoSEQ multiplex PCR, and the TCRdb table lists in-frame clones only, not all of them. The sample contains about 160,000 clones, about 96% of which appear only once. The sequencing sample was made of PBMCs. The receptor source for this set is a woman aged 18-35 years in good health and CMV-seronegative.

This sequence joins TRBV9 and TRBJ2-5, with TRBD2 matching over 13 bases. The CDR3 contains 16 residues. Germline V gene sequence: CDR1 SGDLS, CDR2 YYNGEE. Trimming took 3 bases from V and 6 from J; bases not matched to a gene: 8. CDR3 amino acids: CASSAGLAGAEQTQYF. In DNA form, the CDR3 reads TGTGCCAGCAGCGCCGGACTAGCGGGGGCCGAGCAGACCCAGTACTTC.

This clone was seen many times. The DNA for the CDR3 is TGTGCCAGCAGTAATAGCGGGGGAACCTACGAGCAGTACTTC. Protein product: CASSNSGGTYEQYF. V gene TRBV2 combines with J gene TRBJ2-7; 9 bases are shared with TRBD2. CDR1 is SNHLY, CDR2 FYNNEI, per germline. CDR3 length: 14 residues. The V segment lost 5 bases and the J segment 2 bases; nucleotides outside the gene matches: 4. Full variable domain (remainder filled in from reference TRBV2 and TRBJ2-7): EPEVTQTPSHQVTQMGQEVILRCVPISNHLYFYWYRQILGQKVEFLVSFYNNEISEKSEIFDDQFSVERPDGSNFTLKIRSTKLEDSAMYFCASSNSGGTYEQYFGPGTRLTVT.

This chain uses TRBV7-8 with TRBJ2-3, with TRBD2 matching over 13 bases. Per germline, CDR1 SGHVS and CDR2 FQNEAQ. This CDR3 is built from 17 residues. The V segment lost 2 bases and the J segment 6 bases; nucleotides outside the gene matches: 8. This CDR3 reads CASSLYRTSGGGDTQYF. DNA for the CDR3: TGTGCCAGCAGCTTATATCGGACTAGCGGGGGCGGTGATACGCAGTATTTT.

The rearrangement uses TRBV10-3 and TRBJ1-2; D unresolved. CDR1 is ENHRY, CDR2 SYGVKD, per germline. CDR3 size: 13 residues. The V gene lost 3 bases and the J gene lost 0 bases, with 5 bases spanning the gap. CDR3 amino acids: CAISDTANYGYTF. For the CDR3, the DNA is TGTGCCATCAGTGATACAGCTAACTATGGCTACACCTTC.

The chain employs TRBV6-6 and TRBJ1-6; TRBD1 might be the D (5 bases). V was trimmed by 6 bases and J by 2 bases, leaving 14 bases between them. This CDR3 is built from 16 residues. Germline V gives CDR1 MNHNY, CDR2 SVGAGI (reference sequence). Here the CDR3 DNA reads TGTGCCAGCAGCCGTTCTCGGACACCCTATAATTCACCCCTCCACTTT. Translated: CASSRSRTPYNSPLHF.

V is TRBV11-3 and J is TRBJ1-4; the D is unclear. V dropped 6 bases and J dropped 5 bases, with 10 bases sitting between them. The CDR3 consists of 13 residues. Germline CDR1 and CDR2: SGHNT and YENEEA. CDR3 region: CASSARPNEKLFF. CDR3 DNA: TGTGCCAGCAGTGCTAGACCAAATGAAAAACTGTTTTTT.

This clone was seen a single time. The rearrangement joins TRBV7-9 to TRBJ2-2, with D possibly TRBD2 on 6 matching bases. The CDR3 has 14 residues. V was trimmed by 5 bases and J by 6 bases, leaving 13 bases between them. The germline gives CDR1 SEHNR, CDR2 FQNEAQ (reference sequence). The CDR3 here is CASSRLGGAGELFF. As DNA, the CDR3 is TGTGCCAGCAGCCGCCTAGGAGGGGCCGGGGAGCTGTTTTTT.

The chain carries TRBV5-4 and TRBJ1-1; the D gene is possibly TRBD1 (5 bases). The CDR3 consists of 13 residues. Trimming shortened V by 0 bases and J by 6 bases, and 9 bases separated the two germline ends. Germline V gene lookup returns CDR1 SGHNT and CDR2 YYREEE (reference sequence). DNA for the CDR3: TGTGCCAGCAGCTTGGCTGCGGGGGCTGAAGCTTTCTTT. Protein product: CASSLAAGAEAFF.

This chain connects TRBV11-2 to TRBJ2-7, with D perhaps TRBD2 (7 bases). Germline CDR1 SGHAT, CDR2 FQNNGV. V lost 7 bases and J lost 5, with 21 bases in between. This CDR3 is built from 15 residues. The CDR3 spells CASITGPGGWDEQYF. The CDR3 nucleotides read TGTGCCAGCATCACCGGACCGGGGGGCTGGGACGAGCAGTACTTC.

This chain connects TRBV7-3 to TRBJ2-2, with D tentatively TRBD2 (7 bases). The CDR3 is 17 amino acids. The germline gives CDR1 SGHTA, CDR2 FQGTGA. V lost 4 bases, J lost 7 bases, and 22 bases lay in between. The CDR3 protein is CASSSTEGGARIGELFF. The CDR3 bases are TGTGCCAGCAGCTCAACAGAGGGGGGGGCGAGGATCGGGGAGCTGTTTTTT.

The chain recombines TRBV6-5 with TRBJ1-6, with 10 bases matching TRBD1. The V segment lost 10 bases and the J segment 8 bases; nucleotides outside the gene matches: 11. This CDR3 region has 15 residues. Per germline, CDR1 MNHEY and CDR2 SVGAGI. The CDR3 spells CATTKDRGFDSPLHF. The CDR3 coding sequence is TGTGCCACCACCAAGGACAGGGGGTTTGATTCACCCCTCCACTTT.

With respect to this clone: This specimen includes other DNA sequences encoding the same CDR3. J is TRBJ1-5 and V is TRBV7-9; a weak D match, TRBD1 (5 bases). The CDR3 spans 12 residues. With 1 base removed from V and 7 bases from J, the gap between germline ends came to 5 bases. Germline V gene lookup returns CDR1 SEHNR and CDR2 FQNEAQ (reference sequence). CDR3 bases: TGTGCCAGCAGCTTAGGGGGCCAGCCCCAGCATTTT. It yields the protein CASSLGGQPQHF.

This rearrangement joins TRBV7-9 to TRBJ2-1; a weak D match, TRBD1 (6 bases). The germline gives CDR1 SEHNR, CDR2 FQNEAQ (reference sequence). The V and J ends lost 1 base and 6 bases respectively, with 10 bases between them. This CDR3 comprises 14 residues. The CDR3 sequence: CASSLDGQPNEQFF. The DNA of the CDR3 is TGTGCCAGCAGCTTAGATGGACAGCCCAATGAGCAGTTCTTC.

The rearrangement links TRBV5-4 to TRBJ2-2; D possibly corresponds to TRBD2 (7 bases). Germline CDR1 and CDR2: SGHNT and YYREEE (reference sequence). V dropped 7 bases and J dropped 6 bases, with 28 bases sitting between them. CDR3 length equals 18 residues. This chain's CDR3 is CASQPRGGPLVNAGELFF. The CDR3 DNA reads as TGTGCCAGCCAACCCCGCGGGGGCCCACTCGTAAATGCCGGGGAGCTGTTTTTT.

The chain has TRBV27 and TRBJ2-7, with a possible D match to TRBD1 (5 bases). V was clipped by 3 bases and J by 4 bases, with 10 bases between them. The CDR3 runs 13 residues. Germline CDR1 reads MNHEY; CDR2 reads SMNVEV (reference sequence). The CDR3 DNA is TGTGCCAGCAGTTTCCGACAGTCGTACGAGCAGTACTTC. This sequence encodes CASSFRQSYEQYF.

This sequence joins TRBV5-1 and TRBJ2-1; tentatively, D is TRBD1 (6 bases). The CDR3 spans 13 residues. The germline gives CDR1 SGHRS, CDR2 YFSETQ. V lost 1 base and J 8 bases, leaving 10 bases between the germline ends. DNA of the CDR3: TGCGCCAGCAGCTTGAACAGGGTCGATGAGCAGTTCTTC. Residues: CASSLNRVDEQFF.

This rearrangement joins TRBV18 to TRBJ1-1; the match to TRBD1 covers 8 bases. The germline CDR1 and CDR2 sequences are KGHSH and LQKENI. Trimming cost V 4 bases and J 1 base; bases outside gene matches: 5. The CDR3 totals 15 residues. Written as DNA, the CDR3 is TGTGCCAGCTCACGAGGACAGGGACAGAACACTGAAGCTTTCTTT. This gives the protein CASSRGQGQNTEAFF. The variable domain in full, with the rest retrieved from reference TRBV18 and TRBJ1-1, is NAGVMQNPRHLVRRRGQEARLRCSPMKGHSHVYWYRQLPEEGLKFMVYLQKENIIDESGMPKERFSAEFPKEGPSILRIQQVVRGDSAAYFCASSRGQGQNTEAFFGQGTRLTVV.

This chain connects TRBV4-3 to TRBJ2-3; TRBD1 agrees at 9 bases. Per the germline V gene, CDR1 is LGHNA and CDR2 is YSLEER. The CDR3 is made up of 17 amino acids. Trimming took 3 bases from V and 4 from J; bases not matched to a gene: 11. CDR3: CASSQEGDREFADTQYF. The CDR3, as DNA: TGCGCCAGCAGCCAGGAGGGGGACAGGGAGTTTGCAGATACGCAGTATTTT.

The chain's CDR3 is CASRPPLGIENTEAFF. In DNA form, the CDR3 reads TGTGCCAGCAGACCCCCGCTGGGCATCGAAAACACTGAAGCTTTCTTT. This rearrangement joins TRBV7-9 to TRBJ1-1; D is undetermined. This CDR3 is 16 amino acids long. Trimming took 6 bases from V and 2 from J, leaving 19 bases between them. Germline V gene lookup returns CDR1 SEHNR and CDR2 FQNEAQ (reference sequence).

This CDR3 is CASSYGTGDNSPLHF. The CDR3 DNA is TGTGCCAGCAGTTACGGAACAGGTGATAATTCACCCCTCCACTTT. The chain combines TRBV6-6 with TRBJ1-6, with D possibly matching TRBD1 (5 bases). V lost 2 bases to trimming and J lost 5 bases, with 10 bases between them. The CDR3 runs 15 residues. Germline CDR1 MNHNY, CDR2 SVGAGI (reference sequence).

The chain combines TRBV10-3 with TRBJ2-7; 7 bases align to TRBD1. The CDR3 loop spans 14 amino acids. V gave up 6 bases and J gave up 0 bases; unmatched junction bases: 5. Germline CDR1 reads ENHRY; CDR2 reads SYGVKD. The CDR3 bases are TGTGCCATCAGCCTACGGACAGGCTCCTACGAGCAGTACTTC. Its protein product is CAISLRTGSYEQYF.

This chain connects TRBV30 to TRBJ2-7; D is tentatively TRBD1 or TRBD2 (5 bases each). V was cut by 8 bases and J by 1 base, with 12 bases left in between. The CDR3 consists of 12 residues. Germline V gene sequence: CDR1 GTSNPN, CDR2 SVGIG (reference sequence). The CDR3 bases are TGTGCCGGGACCGCGAGGTCCTACGAGCAGTACTTC. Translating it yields CAGTARSYEQYF.

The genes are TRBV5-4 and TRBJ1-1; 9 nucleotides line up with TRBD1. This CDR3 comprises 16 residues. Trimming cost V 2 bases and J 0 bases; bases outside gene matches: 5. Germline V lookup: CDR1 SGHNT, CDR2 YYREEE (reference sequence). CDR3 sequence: CASSLPTGGLNTEAFF. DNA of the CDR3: TGTGCCAGCAGCTTACCGACAGGGGGGTTGAACACTGAAGCTTTCTTT. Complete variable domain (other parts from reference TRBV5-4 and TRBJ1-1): ETGVTQSPTHLIKTRGQQVTLRCSSQSGHNTVSWYQQALGQGPQFIFQYYREEENGRGNFPPRFSGLQFPNYSSELNVNALELDDSALYLCASSLPTGGLNTEAFFGQGTRLTVV.

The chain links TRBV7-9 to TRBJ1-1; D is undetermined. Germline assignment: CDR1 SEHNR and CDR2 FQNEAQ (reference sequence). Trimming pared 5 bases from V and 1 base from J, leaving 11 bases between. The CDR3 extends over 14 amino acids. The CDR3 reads CASSLPERNTEAFF. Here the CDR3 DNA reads TGTGCCAGCAGCCTCCCGGAGCGGAACACTGAAGCTTTCTTT.

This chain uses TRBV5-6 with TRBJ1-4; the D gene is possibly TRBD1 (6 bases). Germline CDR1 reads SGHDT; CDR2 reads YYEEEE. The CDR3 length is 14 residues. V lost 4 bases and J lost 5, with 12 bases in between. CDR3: CASSADRRNEKLFF. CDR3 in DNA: TGTGCCAGCAGCGCAGACAGGAGAAATGAAAAACTGTTTTTT.

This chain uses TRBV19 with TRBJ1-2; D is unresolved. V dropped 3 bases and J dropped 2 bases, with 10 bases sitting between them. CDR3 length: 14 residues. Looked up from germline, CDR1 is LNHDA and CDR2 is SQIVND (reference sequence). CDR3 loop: CASSISSGNYGYTF. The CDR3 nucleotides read TGTGCCAGTAGTATTAGTAGCGGAAACTATGGCTACACCTTC.

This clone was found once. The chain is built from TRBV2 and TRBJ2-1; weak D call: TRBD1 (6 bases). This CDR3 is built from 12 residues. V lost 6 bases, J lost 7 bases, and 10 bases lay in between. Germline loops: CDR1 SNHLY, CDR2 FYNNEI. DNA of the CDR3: TGTGCCAGCAGCTCAGACAGGAATGAGCAGTTCTTC. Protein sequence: CASSSDRNEQFF.

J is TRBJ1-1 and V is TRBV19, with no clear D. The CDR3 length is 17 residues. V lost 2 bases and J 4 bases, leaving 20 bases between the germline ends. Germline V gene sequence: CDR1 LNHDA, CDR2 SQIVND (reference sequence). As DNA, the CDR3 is TGTGCCAGTAGTATACTCGTGGACTCCGACGGGCCCACTGAAGCTTTCTTT. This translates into CASSILVDSDGPTEAFF. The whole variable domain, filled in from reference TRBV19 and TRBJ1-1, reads DGGITQSPKYLFRKEGQNVTLSCEQNLNHDAMYWYRQDPGQGLRLIYYSQIVNDFQKGDIAEGYSVSREKKESFPLTVTSAQKNPTAFYLCASSILVDSDGPTEAFFGQGTRLTVV.

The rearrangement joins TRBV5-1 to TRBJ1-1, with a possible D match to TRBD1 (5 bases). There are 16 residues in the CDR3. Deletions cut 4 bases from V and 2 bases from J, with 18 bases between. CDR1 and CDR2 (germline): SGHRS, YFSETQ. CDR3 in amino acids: CASSQIGPGGNTEAFF. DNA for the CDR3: TGCGCCAGCAGCCAGATCGGTCCGGGGGGAAACACTGAAGCTTTCTTT.

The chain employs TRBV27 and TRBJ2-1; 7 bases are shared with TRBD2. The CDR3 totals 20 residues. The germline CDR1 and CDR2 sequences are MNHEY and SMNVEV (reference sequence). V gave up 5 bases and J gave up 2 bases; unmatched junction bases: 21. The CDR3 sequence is CASSQKDRTRGIPAYNEQFF. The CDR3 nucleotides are TGTGCCAGCAGTCAAAAAGATAGGACTAGGGGCATCCCCGCCTACAATGAGCAGTTCTTC.

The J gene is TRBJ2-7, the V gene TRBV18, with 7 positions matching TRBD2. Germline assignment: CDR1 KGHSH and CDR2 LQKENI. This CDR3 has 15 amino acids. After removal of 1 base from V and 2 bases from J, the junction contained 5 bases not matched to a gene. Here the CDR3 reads CASSPRRGTAYEQYF. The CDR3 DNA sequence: TGTGCCAGCTCACCACGGCGGGGGACGGCCTACGAGCAGTACTTC.

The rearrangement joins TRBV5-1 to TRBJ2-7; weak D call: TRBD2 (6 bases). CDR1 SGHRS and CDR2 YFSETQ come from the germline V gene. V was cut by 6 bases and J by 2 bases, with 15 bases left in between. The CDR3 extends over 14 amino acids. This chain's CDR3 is CASTRGSGPYEQYF. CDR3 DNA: TGCGCCAGCACCCGGGGGAGCGGGCCCTACGAGCAGTACTTC.